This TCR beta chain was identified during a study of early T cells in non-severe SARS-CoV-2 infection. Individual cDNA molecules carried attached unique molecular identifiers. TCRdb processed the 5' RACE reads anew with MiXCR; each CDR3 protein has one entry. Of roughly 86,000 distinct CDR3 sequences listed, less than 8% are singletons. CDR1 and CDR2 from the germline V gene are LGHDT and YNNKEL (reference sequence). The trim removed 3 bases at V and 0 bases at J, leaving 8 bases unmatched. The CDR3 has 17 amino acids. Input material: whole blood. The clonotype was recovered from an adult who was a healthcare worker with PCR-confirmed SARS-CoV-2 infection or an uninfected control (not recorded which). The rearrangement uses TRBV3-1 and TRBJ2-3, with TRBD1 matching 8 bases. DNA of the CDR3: TGTGCCAGCAGCCATAACTCCGGGACAGGTAGCACAGATACGCAGTATTTT. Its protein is CASSHNSGTGSTDTQYF.